This T cell receptor (beta chain) was found in a study of T cell repertoires in cytomegalovirus infection. In the study overall: CMV epitopes that were recently identified and HLA-C-restricted were used alongside well-studied HLA-B-restricted ones. The public TCR beta signatures pointed to both CMV infection and matching HLA type.

TCRdb reprocessed the reads via MiXCR and lists one record per CDR3 protein. The sample yields tens of thousands of distinct CDR3 sequences, 20% to 30% seen once. Turning to this clonotype: Its cognate antigen is unknown.

V lost 3 bases and J lost 3, with 9 bases in between. The CDR3 loop spans 13 amino acids. The V gene's germline CDR1 is MNHEY and CDR2 SMNVEV (reference sequence). Findings and caveats of the study: Based on cumulative public TCR beta family frequency, carriers of CMV plus the relevant HLA were identified.

The TCR comes from a human donor in good health (CMV status not recorded). Some clones in this sample may be carry-over from other donors' samples. This specimen was CD8+ T cells from cultured PBMCs, taken from culture after CMV antigen stimulation. The chain has TRBV27 and TRBJ2-7; D remains unclear. Here the CDR3 reads CASSFGSYYEQYF. The DNA of the CDR3 is TGTGCCAGCAGTTTCGGCAGCTACTACGAGCAGTACTTC.